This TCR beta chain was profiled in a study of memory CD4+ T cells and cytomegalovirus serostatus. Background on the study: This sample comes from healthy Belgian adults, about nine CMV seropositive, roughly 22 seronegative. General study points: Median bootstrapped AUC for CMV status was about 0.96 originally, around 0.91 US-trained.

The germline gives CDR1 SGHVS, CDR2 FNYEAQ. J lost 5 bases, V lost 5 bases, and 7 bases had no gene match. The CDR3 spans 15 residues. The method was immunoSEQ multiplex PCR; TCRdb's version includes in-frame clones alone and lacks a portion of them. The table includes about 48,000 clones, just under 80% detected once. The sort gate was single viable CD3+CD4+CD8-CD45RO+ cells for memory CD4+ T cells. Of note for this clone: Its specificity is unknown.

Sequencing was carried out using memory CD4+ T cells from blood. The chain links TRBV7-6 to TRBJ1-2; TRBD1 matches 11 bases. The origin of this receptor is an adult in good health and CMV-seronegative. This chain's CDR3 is CASSPGQGEYYGYTF. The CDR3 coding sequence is TGTGCCAGCAGCCCGGGACAGGGGGAGTATTATGGCTACACCTTC. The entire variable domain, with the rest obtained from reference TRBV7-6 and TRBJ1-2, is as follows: GAGVSQSPRYKVTKRGQDVALRCDPISGHVSLYWYRQALGQGPEFLTYFNYEAQQDKSGLPNDRFSAERPEGSISTLTIQRTEQRDSAMYRCASSPGQGEYYGYTFGSGTRLTVV.